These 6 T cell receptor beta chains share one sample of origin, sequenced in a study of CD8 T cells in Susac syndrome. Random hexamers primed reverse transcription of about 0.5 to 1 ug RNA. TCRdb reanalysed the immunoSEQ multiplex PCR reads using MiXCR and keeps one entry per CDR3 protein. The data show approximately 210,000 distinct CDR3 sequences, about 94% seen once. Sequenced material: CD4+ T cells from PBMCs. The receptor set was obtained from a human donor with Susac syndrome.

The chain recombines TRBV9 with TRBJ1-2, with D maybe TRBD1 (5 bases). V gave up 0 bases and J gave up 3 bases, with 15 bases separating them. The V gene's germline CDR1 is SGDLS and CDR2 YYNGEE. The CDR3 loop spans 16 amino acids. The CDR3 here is CASSVVAPGQDYGYTF. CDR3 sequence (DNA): TGTGCCAGCAGCGTAGTAGCCCCAGGGCAGGACTATGGCTACACCTTC.

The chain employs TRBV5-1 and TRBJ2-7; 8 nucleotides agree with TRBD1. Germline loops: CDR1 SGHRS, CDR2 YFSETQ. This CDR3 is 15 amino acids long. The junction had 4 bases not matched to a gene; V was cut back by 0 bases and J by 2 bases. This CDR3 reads CASSLEGQGPYEQYF. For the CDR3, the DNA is TGCGCCAGCAGCTTGGAAGGACAGGGTCCCTACGAGCAGTACTTC.

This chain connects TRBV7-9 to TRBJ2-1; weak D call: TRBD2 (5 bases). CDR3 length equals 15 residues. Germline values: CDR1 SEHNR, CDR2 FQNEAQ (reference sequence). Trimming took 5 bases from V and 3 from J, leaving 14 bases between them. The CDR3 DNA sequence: TGTGCCAGCAGCCTCCCCCCCGGGGACTACAATGAGCAGTTCTTC. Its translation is CASSLPPGDYNEQFF.

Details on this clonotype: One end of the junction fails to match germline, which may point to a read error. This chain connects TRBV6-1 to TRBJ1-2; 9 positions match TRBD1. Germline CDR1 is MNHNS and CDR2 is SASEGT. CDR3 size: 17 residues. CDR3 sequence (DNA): TGTGCCAGCAGCTTCCAAGGGGGGACAGGGTTGAACTCTGGCTACACCTTC. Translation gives CASSFQGGTGLNSGYTF.

The CDR3 here is CASSNRDPSNYGYTF. CDR3 DNA: TGTGCCAGCAGCAACCGGGACCCCAGTAACTATGGCTACACCTTC. This chain links TRBV25-1 with TRBJ1-2, with D possibly matching TRBD1 (5 bases). The CDR3 runs 15 residues. V dropped 6 bases and J dropped 1 base, with 15 bases sitting between them. In germline, CDR1 is MGHDK, CDR2 SYGVNS.

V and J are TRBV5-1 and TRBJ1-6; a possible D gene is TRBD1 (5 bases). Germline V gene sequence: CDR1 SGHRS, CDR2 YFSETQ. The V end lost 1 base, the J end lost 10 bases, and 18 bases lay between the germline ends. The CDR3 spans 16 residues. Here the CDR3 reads CASSLSAGTQGSPLHF. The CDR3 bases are TGCGCCAGCAGCTTGTCAGCTGGGACCCAGGGCTCACCCCTCCACTTT.